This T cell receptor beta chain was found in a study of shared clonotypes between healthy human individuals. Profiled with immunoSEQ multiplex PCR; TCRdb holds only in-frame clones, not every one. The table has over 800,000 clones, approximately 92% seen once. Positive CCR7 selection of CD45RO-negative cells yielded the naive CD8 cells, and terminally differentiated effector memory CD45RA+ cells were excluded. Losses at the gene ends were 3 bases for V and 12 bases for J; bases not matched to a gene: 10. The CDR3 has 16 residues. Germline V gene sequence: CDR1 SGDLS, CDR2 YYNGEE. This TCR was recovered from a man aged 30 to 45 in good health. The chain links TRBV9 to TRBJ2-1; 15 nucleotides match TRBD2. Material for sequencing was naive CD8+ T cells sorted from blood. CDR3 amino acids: CASSGEGLAGGRSQFF. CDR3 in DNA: TGTGCCAGCAGCGGGGAGGGACTAGCGGGAGGTCGGTCGCAGTTCTTC.